A single T cell receptor beta chain is shown here with its context. What it binds is not known. In the study's own analysis: Junction-only sequences without quality scores were provided by ImmunoSEQ, so filtering was different. The protocol was immunoSEQ multiplex PCR, while the TCRdb copy is restricted to in-frame clones and leaves out a portion. Clone size and V and J calls were adopted from that table, with D and trimming inferred from the DNA. This table has around 1 million clones, 70% to 85% appearing once. With 6 bases clipped from V and 1 base from J, the junction kept 8 bases outside the gene matches. Germline lookup yields CDR1 MNHEY and CDR2 SVGAGI. The CDR3 runs to 15 residues. These data are taken from a study of shared clonotypes between healthy human individuals. Whole-study context: Each donor contributed plates that comprised three CD4 naive, three CD4 memory, two CD8 naive and one CD8 memory.

Whole-study results and caveats: A few donors held 5% to 5.5% of naive CD4 clonotypes in common.

This TCR was recovered from a young man in good health. The V and J genes are TRBV6-5 and TRBJ1-2; TRBD1 matches at 7 bases. The sample comprised memory CD4+ T cells sorted from blood. Subset meaning: CD45RA-negative fraction. In DNA form, the CDR3 reads TGTGCCAGCAGCCCCGGGACAGTACATAACTATGGCTACACCTTC. Protein: CASSPGTVHNYGYTF.